These 22 T cell receptor beta chains were sequenced from one sample in a study of regulatory T cells in long-lasting Graves disease. Assembly of TCR beta libraries relied on iRepertoire HTBI primers together with Arm-PCR of CDR3 regions. TCRdb reanalysed the multiplex PCR reads using MiXCR and keeps one entry per CDR3 protein. The sample consists of roughly 220,000 distinct CDR3 sequences, around 18% of them appearing once. Noted time point: newly diagnosed GD, antithyroid drugs for less than 3 months. With RNA extracted from PBMCs as input, the TCR library was made. Specimen: peripheral blood mononuclear cells (PBMCs), collected at new diagnosis, from a patient treated with antithyroid drugs. The receptors stem from a female donor with Graves disease.

The chain uses TRBV4-1 and TRBJ1-1; D remains ambiguous. CDR3 length: 16 residues. The germline V and J ends were trimmed by 7 bases and 0 bases, with 18 bases remaining between them. Germline-derived CDR1 and CDR2 are MGHRA and YSYEKL. The chain's CDR3 is CASTLAGAGMNTEAFF. Written as DNA, the CDR3 is TGCGCCAGCACCCTTGCAGGTGCTGGGATGAACACTGAAGCTTTCTTT.

This clonotype was seen repeatedly, ten times or more. The chain couples TRBV11-3 to TRBJ1-2; 8 positions match TRBD1. The CDR3 extends over 14 amino acids. The trim removed 5 bases at V and 7 bases at J, leaving 9 bases unmatched. Germline V lookup: CDR1 SGHNT, CDR2 YENEEA. For the CDR3, the DNA is TGTGCCAGCAGCCCGACAGGTGACAGGGGTGGCTACACCTTC. Protein product: CASSPTGDRGGYTF.

Many counts were recorded for this clonotype. The V call is TRBV24-1, the J call TRBJ2-3; 9 bases agree with TRBD2. The germline CDR1 and CDR2 sequences are KGHDR and SFDVKD. Trimming removed 10 bases from V and 0 bases from J; junction bases left unmatched: 13. The CDR3 length is 17 residues. The CDR3 spells CATNRAGGGESTDTQYF. Written as DNA, the CDR3 is TGTGCCACAAACCGAGCGGGAGGTGGGGAAAGCACAGATACGCAGTATTTT.

This clonotype has at least ten counts. V and J are TRBV19 and TRBJ1-2; maybe TRBD1 (5 bases). The CDR3 runs 14 residues. Looked up from germline, CDR1 is LNHDA and CDR2 is SQIVND (reference sequence). V lost 3 bases, J lost 5 bases, and 13 bases lay in between. CDR3 DNA: TGTGCCAGTAGTATGGAGGGACTTGGATATGGCTACACCTTC. Translation: CASSMEGLGYGYTF. Based on the CDR3 plus reference TRBV19 and TRBJ1-2, the full variable domain is DGGITQSPKYLFRKEGQNVTLSCEQNLNHDAMYWYRQDPGQGLRLIYYSQIVNDFQKGDIAEGYSVSREKKESFPLTVTSAQKNPTAFYLCASSMEGLGYGYTFGSGTRLTVV.

A note on this clonotype: With only one base between it and a far larger clone, this is likely a read error. The chain employs TRBV14 and TRBJ2-1, with D perhaps matching TRBD1 (6 bases). The CDR3 covers 15 residues. Germline-derived CDR1 and CDR2 are SGHDN and FVKESK. The CDR3 region is CASSPPGTLVETHYF. Written as DNA, the CDR3 is TGTGCCAGCAGCCCTCCCGGGACACTCGTAGAGACCCACTACTTC.

This clonotype was seen repeatedly, ten times or more. J is TRBJ2-7 and V is TRBV28, with 8 positions matching TRBD2. The germline CDR1 and CDR2 sequences are MDHEN and SYDVKM. The CDR3 loop spans 14 amino acids. V was clipped by 2 bases and J by 5 bases; unmatched bases: 5. The CDR3 reads CASSLNGRVNEQYF. The CDR3 region has the DNA TGTGCCAGCAGTTTAAACGGGAGGGTAAACGAGCAGTACTTC.

This clonotype was observed many times. The chain combines TRBV6-1 with TRBJ2-7; TRBD1 aligns across 8 bases. The J segment lost 5 bases and the V segment lost 6 bases, leaving 15 bases of the junction unmatched. The CDR3 covers 16 residues. CDR1 and CDR2 from the germline V gene are MNHNS and SASEGT. The CDR3 loop reads CASRLLNSDRDHEQYF. As DNA, the CDR3 is TGTGCCAGCAGGCTACTCAACTCGGACAGGGACCACGAGCAGTACTTC.

This clonotype was observed many times. This chain uses TRBV20-1 with TRBJ2-1; 10 bases match TRBD2. This CDR3 has 15 residues. The germline CDR1 and CDR2 sequences are DFQATT and SNEGSKA (reference sequence). J gave up 8 bases and V 0 bases, and 7 bases lay outside the gene matches. In DNA form, the CDR3 reads TGCAGTGCTAGAGATCTAGCGGGAGATCGTTATGAGCAGTTCTTC. It translates to CSARDLAGDRYEQFF.

This clonotype was recorded at least ten times. The CDR3, as DNA: TGTGCCTGGAGTTCGCAAACAGATACGCAGTATTTT. This gives the protein CAWSSQTDTQYF. V and J are TRBV30 and TRBJ2-3, with D hard to call. Trimming took off 2 bases at V and 3 bases at J, with 6 bases between the two ends. The CDR3 spans 12 residues. Germline loops: CDR1 GTSNPN, CDR2 SVGIG (reference sequence).

In this sample, this clonotype turned up many times. The chain combines TRBV29-1 with TRBJ2-5; TRBD2 agrees at 7 bases. J gave up 0 bases and V 5 bases, and 6 bases lay outside the gene matches. CDR3 length: 14 amino acids. The germline V gene encodes CDR1 SQVTM and CDR2 ANQGSEA. CDR3 sequence: CSVPGRGYQETQYF. DNA for the CDR3: TGCAGCGTTCCAGGGCGGGGGTACCAAGAGACCCAGTACTTC. The full variable domain, completed using reference TRBV29-1 and TRBJ2-5, is SAVISQKPSRDICQRGTSLTIQCQVDSQVTMMFWYRQQPGQSLTLIATANQGSEATYESGFVIDKFPISRPNLTFSTLTVSNMSPEDSSIYLCSVPGRGYQETQYFGPGTRLLVL.

This chain connects TRBV9 to TRBJ1-6, with unresolved D. Trimming stripped 0 bases from V and 7 bases from J, with 8 bases between. This CDR3 has 14 amino acids. CDR1 is SGDLS, CDR2 YYNGEE, per germline. CDR3 in amino acids: CASSVDGENSPLHF. CDR3 DNA: TGTGCCAGCAGCGTAGACGGGGAGAATTCACCCCTCCACTTT. Full variable domain (remainder filled in from reference TRBV9 and TRBJ1-6): DSGVTQTPKHLITATGQRVTLRCSPRSGDLSVYWYQQSLDQGLQFLIQYYNGEERAKGNILERFSAQQFPDLHSELNLSSLELGDSALYFCASSVDGENSPLHFGNGTRLTVT.

This clonotype showed up many times. The CDR3 DNA sequence: TGTGCCAGCAGCCCCTCGGACAGGGGCTACGAGCAGTACTTC. Its protein product is CASSPSDRGYEQYF. J is TRBJ2-7 and V is TRBV7-9; 9 bases align to TRBD1. The CDR3 sequence is 14 residues long. CDR1 is SEHNR and CDR2 is FQNEAQ in the germline V gene (reference sequence). The trim removed 5 bases at V and 3 bases at J, leaving 5 bases unmatched.

In its sample, this clonotype was seen many times. The chain couples TRBV7-9 to TRBJ2-7; D uncertain. Germline V gene data show CDR1 as SEHNR and CDR2 as FQNEAQ (reference sequence). Trimming shortened V by 5 bases and J by 2 bases, and 7 bases separated the two germline ends. The CDR3 has 12 residues. The chain's CDR3 is CASSSQTYEQYF. The CDR3 bases are TGTGCCAGCAGCAGTCAAACCTACGAGCAGTACTTC. Filled out from reference TRBV7-9 and TRBJ2-7, the complete variable domain reads DTGVSQNPRHKITKRGQNVTFRCDPISEHNRLYWYRQTLGQGPEFLTYFQNEAQLEKSRLLSDRFSAERPKGSFSTLEIQRTEQGDSAMYLCASSSQTYEQYFGPGTRLTVT.

The sample holds many counts of this clonotype. The chain carries TRBV19 and TRBJ2-1, with 12 bases lining up with TRBD2. With 1 base clipped from V and 13 bases from J, the junction kept 8 bases outside the gene matches. Germline V lookup: CDR1 LNHDA, CDR2 SQIVND (reference sequence). The CDR3 consists of 15 residues. CDR3: CASSIGWELAGGQFF. The CDR3 coding sequence is TGTGCCAGTAGTATAGGTTGGGAACTAGCGGGAGGCCAGTTCTTC.

This clonotype was observed a handful of times. The chain employs TRBV27 and TRBJ1-1, with 7 bases fitting TRBD1. This CDR3 contains 15 residues. Per the germline V gene, CDR1 is MNHEY and CDR2 is SMNVEV (reference sequence). V shed 3 bases and J 4 bases; nucleotides not matched to a gene: 8. The CDR3 spells CASSFGTQGGTEAFF. In nucleotides, the CDR3 is TGTGCCAGCAGTTTCGGGACCCAGGGGGGCACTGAAGCTTTCTTT.

J is TRBJ2-1 and V is TRBV7-3; 11 bases align to TRBD2. Germline V lookup: CDR1 SGHTA, CDR2 FQGTGA. With 4 bases clipped from V and 4 bases from J, the junction kept 3 bases outside the gene matches. There are 15 residues in the CDR3. CDR3 coding DNA: TGTGCCAGCAGCTATACTAGCGGGGGTTACAATGAGCAGTTCTTC. Translation: CASSYTSGGYNEQFF. The complete variable domain, with remaining parts taken from reference TRBV7-3 and TRBJ2-1, reads GAGVSQTPSNKVTEKGKYVELRCDPISGHTALYWYRQSLGQGPEFLIYFQGTGAADDSGLPNDRFFAVRPEGSVSTLKIQRTERGDSAVYLCASSYTSGGYNEQFFGPGTRLTVL.

This clonotype was detected only a few times. This may arise from a read error, as a much more abundant clone is one base away. The missing conserved phenylalanine or tryptophan at the end of this CDR3 makes a read error likely. The chain carries TRBV25-1 and TRBJ1-1; D call uncertain. Germline CDR1 MGHDK, CDR2 SYGVNS. Trimming took 2 bases from V and 6 from J, leaving 7 bases between them. The length of the CDR3 is 12 residues. The CDR3 is CASSEGFAEAFL. CDR3 nucleotide sequence: TGTGCCAGCAGTGAAGGGTTCGCTGAAGCTTTCCTT.

This clonotype was counted many times. The chain employs TRBV30 and TRBJ1-5, with a weak D call TRBD1 (6 bases). Germline-derived CDR1 and CDR2 are GTSNPN and SVGIG (reference sequence). Trimming cost V 2 bases and J 8 bases, with 13 bases left between them. This CDR3 spans 13 amino acids. Written as DNA, the CDR3 is TGTGCCTGGAGTTCAGAACAGGGAGAGCCCCAGCATTTT. It translates to CAWSSEQGEPQHF.

At least ten counts were recorded for this clonotype. The conserved final phenylalanine or tryptophan is absent from the CDR3, which likely points to a read error. The J gene is TRBJ2-7, the V gene TRBV12-3 or TRBV12-4; 12 bases align to TRBD2. CDR3 size: 14 residues. V was clipped by 5 bases and J by 5 bases; unmatched bases: 4. The CDR3 spells CASSLTSGRNEQYS. The CDR3 nucleotides read TGTGCCAGCAGTCTGACTAGCGGGAGAAACGAGCAGTACTCC.

This clonotype was detected ten times or more. This chain connects TRBV12-3 or TRBV12-4 to TRBJ2-3; 12 bases are a match to TRBD2. CDR3 length: 15 amino acids. V shed 9 bases, J shed 0 bases, and the junction held 4 bases outside the gene matches. The DNA for the CDR3 is TGTGCCAGTACCACTAGCGGGAGGAGCACAGATACGCAGTATTTT. It codes for CASTTSGRSTDTQYF.

The V call is TRBV28, the J call TRBJ1-5; D unclear. There are 13 residues in the CDR3. Germline loops: CDR1 MDHEN, CDR2 SYDVKM. V dropped 10 bases and J dropped 0 bases, with 10 bases sitting between them. The CDR3 coding sequence is TGTGCCACCACAGCGTATAGCAATCAGCCCCAGCATTTT. It is translated as CATTAYSNQPQHF.

This clonotype showed up many times. The chain links TRBV11-2 to TRBJ1-1; D may be TRBD1 (5 bases). V was pared by 1 base and J by 2 bases, with 11 bases between. The CDR3 consists of 15 residues. Germline V lookup: CDR1 SGHAT, CDR2 FQNNGV. CDR3 loop: CASSLAGGGNTEAFF. The DNA for the CDR3 is TGTGCCAGCAGCTTAGCGGGGGGGGGAAACACTGAAGCTTTCTTT. The complete variable domain, with remaining parts taken from reference TRBV11-2 and TRBJ1-1, reads EAGVAQSPRYKIIEKRQSVAFWCNPISGHATLYWYQQILGQGPKLLIQFQNNGVVDDSQLPKDRFSAERLKGVDSTLKIQPAKLEDSAVYLCASSLAGGGNTEAFFGQGTRLTVV.